This T cell receptor beta chain was sequenced in a study of a mutant IDH1 vaccine in newly diagnosed glioma. Time point: week 11, during vaccination. A 20-mer mutant IDH1 peptide at 300 ug was injected subcutaneously with topical imiquimod. V was shortened by 0 bases and J by 2 bases, with 10 bases between the two germline ends. There are 15 residues in the CDR3. The V gene's germline CDR1 is MGHRA and CDR2 YSYEKL. In the case of this clone: What it recognizes is unknown. This CDR3 is also generated by other DNA sequences in the sample.

Assay used: immunoSEQ multiplex PCR; TCRdb lists only in-frame clones, some missing. In the table there are around 25,000 clones, about 70% of which are singletons. This receptor was obtained from a man in his late teens or twenties with glioma. Some clones in this sample may be carry-over from other donors' samples. This specimen consisted of peripheral blood mononuclear cells (PBMCs), obtained from a glioma patient whose treatment included an IDH1 peptide vaccine. This sequence joins TRBV4-1 and TRBJ1-2; D perhaps matches TRBD1 (6 bases). The CDR3 DNA reads TGCGCCAGCAGCCAAGATTTAGGGGGAAACTATGGCTACACCTTC. Translated: CASSQDLGGNYGYTF.